This paragraph reports one TCR beta chain. The data derive from a study of blood T cells in healthy people across ages. Researchers collected approximately 9.5 milliliters of peripheral blood from every single donor. With a J-beta primer mix and a sample-barcoded 5' primer, a second PCR ran roughly 7 to 11 cycles. TCRdb analysed the 5' RACE reads with MiXCR anew, one entry per CDR3 protein. The table includes around 850,000 distinct CDR3 sequences, 36% detected once. The CDR3 sequence is 14 residues long. V gave up 5 bases and J gave up 6 bases, with 14 bases separating them. The V gene's germline CDR1 is SGHTA and CDR2 FQGNSA.

What was sequenced was blood. This TCR was sampled from a man aged 18-30 years in good health. The gene calls are TRBV7-2 and TRBJ1-5; D perhaps matches TRBD1 (6 bases). The CDR3: CASSPGDLTQPQHF. CDR3 in DNA: TGTGCCAGCAGCCCAGGGGACCTCACTCAGCCCCAGCATTTT.